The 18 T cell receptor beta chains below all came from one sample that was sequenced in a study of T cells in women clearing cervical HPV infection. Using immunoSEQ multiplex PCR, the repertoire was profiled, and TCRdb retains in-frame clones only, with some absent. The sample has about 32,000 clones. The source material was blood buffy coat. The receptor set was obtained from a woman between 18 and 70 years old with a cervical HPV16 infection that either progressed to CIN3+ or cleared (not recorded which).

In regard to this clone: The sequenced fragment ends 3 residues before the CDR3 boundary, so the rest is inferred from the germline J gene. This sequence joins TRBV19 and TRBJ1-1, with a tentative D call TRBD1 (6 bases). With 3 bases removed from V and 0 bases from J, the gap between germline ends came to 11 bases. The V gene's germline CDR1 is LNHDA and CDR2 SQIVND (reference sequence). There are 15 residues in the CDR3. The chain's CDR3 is CASSMRGWLNTEAFF. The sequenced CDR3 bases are TGTGCCAGTAGTATGAGGGGGTGGTTGAACACTGAA.

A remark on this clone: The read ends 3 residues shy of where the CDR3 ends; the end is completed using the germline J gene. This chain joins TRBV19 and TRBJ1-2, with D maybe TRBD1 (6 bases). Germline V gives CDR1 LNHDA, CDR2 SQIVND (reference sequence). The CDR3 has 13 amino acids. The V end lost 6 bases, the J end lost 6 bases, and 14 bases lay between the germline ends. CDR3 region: CASSQGLLNGYTF. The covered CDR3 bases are TGTGCCAGTAGCCAGGGGTTGTTAAATGGC. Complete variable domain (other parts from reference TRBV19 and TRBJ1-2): DGGITQSPKYLFRKEGQNVTLSCEQNLNHDAMYWYRQDPGQGLRLIYYSQIVNDFQKGDIAEGYSVSREKKESFPLTVTSAQKNPTAFYLCASSQGLLNGYTFGSGTRLTVV.

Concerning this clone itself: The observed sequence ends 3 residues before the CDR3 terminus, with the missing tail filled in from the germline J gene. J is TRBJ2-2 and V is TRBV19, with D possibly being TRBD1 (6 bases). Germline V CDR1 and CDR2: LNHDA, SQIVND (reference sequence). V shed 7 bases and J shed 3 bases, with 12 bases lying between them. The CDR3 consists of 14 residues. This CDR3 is CASNQGTHTGELFF. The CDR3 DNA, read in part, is TGTGCCAGTAACCAGGGGACCCACACCGGGGAG.

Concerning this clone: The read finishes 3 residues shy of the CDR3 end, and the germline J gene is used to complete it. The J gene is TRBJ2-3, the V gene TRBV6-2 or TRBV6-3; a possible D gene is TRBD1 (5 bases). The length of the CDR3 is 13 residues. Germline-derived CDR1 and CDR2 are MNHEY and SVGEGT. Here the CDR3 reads CASSYGQRETQYF. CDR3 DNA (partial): TGTGCCAGCAGTTACGGACAAAGAGAGACG.

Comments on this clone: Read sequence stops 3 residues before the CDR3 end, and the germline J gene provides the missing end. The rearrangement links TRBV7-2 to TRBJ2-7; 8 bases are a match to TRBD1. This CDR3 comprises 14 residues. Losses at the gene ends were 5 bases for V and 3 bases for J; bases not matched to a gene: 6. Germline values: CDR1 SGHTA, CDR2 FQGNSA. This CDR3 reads CASSTRDRFYEQYF. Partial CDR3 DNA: TGTGCCAGCAGCACCCGGGACAGGTTCTACGAG. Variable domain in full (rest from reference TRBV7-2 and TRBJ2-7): GAGVSQSPSNKVTEKGKDVELRCDPISGHTALYWYRQSLGQGLEFLIYFQGNSAPDKSGLPSDRFSAERTGGSVSTLTIQRTQQEDSAVYLCASSTRDRFYEQYFGPGTRLTVT.

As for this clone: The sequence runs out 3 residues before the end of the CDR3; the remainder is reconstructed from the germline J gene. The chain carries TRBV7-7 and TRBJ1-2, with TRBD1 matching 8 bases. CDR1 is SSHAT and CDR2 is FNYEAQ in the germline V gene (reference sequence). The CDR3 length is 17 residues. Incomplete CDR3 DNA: TGTGCCAGCAGCTTGGAACCTACCGGGACAGGATACAATGAC. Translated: CASSLEPTGTGYND. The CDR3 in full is CASSLEPTGTGYNDYTF.

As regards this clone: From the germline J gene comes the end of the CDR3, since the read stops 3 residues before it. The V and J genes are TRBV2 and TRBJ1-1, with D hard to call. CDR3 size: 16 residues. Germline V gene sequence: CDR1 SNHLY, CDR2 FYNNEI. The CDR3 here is CASRARTSGNQETAFF. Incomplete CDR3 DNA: TGTGCCAGCAGGGCCCGGACTAGCGGGAACCAAGAGACA.

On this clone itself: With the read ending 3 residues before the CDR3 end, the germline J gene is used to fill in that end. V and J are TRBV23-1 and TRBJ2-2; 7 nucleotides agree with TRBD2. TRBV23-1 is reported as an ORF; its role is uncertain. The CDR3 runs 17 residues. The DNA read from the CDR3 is TGCGCCAGCAGTCCCCCCCAGATCCCGGGGGGAAGGTCACCG. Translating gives CASSPPQIPGGRSP. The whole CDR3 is CASSPPQIPGGRSPLFF.

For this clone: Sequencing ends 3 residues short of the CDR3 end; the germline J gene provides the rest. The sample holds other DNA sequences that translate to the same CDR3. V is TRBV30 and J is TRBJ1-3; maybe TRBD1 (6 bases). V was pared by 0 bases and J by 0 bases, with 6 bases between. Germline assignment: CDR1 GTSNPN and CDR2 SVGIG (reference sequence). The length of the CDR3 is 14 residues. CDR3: CAWSVQGSGNTIYF. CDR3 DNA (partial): TGTGCCTGGAGTGTACAGGGCTCTGGAAACACC. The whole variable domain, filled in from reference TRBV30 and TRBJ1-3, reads SQTIHQWPATLVQPVGSPLSLECTVEGTSNPNLYWYRQAAGRGLQLLFYSVGIGQISSEVPQNLSASRPQDRQFILSSKKLLLSDSGFYLCAWSVQGSGNTIYFGEGSWLTVV.

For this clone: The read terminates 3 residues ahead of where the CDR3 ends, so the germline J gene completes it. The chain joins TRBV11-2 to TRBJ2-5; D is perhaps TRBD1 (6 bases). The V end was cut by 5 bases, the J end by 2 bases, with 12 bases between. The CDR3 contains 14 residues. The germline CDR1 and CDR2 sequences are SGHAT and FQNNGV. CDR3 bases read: TGTGCCAGCAGCGCAGGGGTATTGCAAGAGACC. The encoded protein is CASSAGVLQET. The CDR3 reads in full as CASSAGVLQETQYF. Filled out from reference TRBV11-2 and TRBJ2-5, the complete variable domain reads EAGVAQSPRYKIIEKRQSVAFWCNPISGHATLYWYQQILGQGPKLLIQFQNNGVVDDSQLPKDRFSAERLKGVDSTLKIQPAKLEDSAVYLCASSAGVLQETQYFGPGTRLLVL.

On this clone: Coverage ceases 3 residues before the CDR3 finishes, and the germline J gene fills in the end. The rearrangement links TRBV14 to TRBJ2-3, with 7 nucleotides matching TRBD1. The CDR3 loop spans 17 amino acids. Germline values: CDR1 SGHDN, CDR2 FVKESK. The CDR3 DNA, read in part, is TGTGCCAGCAGCCAAGTCGGCAGACAGGGTGCACGGCAGACG. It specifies CASSQVGRQGARQT. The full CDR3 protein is CASSQVGRQGARQTQYF.

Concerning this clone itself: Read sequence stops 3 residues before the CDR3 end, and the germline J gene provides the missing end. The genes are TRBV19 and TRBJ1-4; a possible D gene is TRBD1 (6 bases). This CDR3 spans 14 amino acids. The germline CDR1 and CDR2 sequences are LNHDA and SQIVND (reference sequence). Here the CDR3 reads CASKDSIGANVLFF. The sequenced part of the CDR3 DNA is TGTGCCAGTAAGGACAGCATTGGGGCCAACGTA.

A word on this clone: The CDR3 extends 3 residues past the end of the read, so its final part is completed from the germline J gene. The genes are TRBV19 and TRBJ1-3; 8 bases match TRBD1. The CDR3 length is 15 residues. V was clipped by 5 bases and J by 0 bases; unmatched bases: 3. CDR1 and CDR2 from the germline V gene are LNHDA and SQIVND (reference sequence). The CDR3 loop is CASSWTGLSGNTIYF. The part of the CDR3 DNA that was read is TGTGCCAGTAGTTGGACAGGGCTCTCTGGAAACACC. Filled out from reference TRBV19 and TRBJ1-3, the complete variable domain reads DGGITQSPKYLFRKEGQNVTLSCEQNLNHDAMYWYRQDPGQGLRLIYYSQIVNDFQKGDIAEGYSVSREKKESFPLTVTSAQKNPTAFYLCASSWTGLSGNTIYFGEGSWLTVV.

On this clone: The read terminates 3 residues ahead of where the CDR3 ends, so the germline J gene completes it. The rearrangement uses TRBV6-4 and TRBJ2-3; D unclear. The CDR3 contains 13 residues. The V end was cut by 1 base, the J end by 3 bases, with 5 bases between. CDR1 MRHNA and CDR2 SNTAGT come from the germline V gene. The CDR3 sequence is CASSDLRTDTQYF. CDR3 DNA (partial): TGTGCCAGCAGTGACTTGCGGACAGATACG.

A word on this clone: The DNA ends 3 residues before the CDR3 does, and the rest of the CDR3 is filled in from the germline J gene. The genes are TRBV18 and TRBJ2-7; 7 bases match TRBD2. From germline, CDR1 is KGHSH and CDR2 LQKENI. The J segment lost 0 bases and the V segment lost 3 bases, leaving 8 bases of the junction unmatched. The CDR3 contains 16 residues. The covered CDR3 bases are TGTGCCAGCTCACCCTATAGCGGGCCTAGCTCCTACGAG. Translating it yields CASSPYSGPSSYE. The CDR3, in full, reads CASSPYSGPSSYEQYF.

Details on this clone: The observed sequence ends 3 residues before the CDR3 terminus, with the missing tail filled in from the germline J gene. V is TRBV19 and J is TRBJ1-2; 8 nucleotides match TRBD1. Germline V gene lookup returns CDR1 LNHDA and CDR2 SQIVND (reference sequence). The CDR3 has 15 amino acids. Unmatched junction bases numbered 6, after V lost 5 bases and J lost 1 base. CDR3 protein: CASSLNRGFNYGYTF. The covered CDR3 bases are TGTGCCAGTAGTCTCAACAGGGGGTTTAACTATGGC.

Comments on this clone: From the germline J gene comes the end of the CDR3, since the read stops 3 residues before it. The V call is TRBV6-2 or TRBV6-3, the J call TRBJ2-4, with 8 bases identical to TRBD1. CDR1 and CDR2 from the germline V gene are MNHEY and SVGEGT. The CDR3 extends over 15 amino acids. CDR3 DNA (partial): TGTGCCAGCAGACCCCGACAGGGGTGGAACTATGGT. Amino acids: CASRPRQGWNYG. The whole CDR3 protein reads CASRPRQGWNYGQYF.

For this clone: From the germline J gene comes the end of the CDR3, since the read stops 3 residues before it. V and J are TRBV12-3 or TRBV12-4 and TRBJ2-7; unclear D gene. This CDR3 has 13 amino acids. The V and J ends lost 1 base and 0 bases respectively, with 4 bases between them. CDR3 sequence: CASSLGASYEQYF. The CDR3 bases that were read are TGTGCCAGCAGTTTAGGAGCCTCCTACGAG.